A selection of T cell receptor beta chains follows, all from one sample in a study of PD-1 blockade in classical Hodgkin lymphoma. Sequencing was performed with immunoSEQ multiplex PCR; in TCRdb, only in-frame clones are kept and a portion is missing. This table has 20,000 to 30,000 clones, more than 65% appearing once. The source material was peripheral blood mononuclear cells (PBMCs), sampled at baseline. The receptor set was obtained from a human donor with classical Hodgkin lymphoma. Each CDR3 is given with its conserved first and last residue.

v_call,cdr3_aa
TRBV19,CASSLRGSYEQYF
TRBV7-2,CASSPGGGTSYEQYF
TRBV20-1,CSARWGGEQFF
TRBV29-1,CSVGTGDDELFF
TRBV7-2,CASSLFGSSYNSPLHF
TRBV19,CASATPSGGRYEQFF
TRBV6-1,CASSVYRISYEQYF
TRBV6-5,CASSYGAISSYNEQFF
TRBV29-1,CSVGGAQDGELFF
TRBV5-4,CASSLSGGDEQFF
TRBV4-2,CASSREEGYVGELFF
TRBV6-1,CASSVTSAPDTQYF
TRBV6-5,CASSSETGPTYEQYF
TRBV19,CAGKHVEEGEQYF
TRBV6-1,CASSEYRTKSYGYTF
TRBV28,CASSPSTAGNTIYF
TRBV27,CASSFHLGFEQFF
TRBV4-3,CASSQGSGSSYEQYF
TRBV28,CASSSGEGNDSGPQHF
TRBV7-9,CASSLGSYEQYF
TRBV5-1,CASSLGRGSVPYTF
TRBV19,CASTGLGLNSGANVLTF
TRBV28,CASRRKQGALHEQYF
TRBV29-1,CSVVGGSTDTQYF
TRBV7-9,CASSWGEGQEQYF
TRBV7-3,CASSPLGSVEQFF
TRBV18,CASSPLGTSGWSFF
TRBV11-2,CASSLDTYEQYF
TRBV7-9,CASSLATGEGEAFF
TRBV19,CASSRQFELFF
TRBV10-3,CAIRAGTVNEKLFF
TRBV7-2,CASSLGPTGQGVHEQYF
TRBV7-9,CASSPRGPDTQYF
TRBV19,CASSIFQGKVDEQYF
TRBV5-6,CASSFWGGLNTEAFF
TRBV6-1,CAIQGGRIYGYTF
TRBV27,CASSLGQGHLLYEQYF
TRBV5-5,CASSPVGRATEAFF
TRBV19,CASTGQEHEQYF
TRBV13,CASSQGGTFYGYTF
TRBV2,CASSERNEQYF
TRBV6-1,CASSVGVFNYEQYF
TRBV4-1,CASSQDPVVGIAKNIQYF
TRBV5-4,CASSPGLDSEQFF
TRBV18,CASSPESLGGVTIYF
TRBV7-9,CASSLTGASGELFF
TRBV4-1,CASSQGREADTQYF
TRBV9,CASSGQGTTYGYTF